This TCR beta chain was sequenced in a study of spatial heterogeneity in lung cancer. Study-wide findings and caveats: The study found that expanded intratumoral alpha and beta TCR counts tracked tumor mutation counts.

The time point denotes: sample taken at primary tumor resection. Sequencing covered unsorted whole RNA taken from tumor, nontumor lung or frozen PBMC. This clonotype was seen ten or more times. Its target is not known. One entry per CDR3 protein results from TCRdb running MiXCR on the 5' RACE reads. This sample carries some 16,000 distinct CDR3 sequences, 6.5% to 7% of them seen once, and the ten largest clones take about 19%. Trimming pared 3 bases from V and 7 bases from J, leaving 7 bases between. The CDR3 is 12 residues long. The source was lung tumor tissue, collected at surgery. The receptor was derived from a female donor with early-stage non-small cell lung cancer. The chain is built from TRBV12-3 or TRBV12-4 and TRBJ2-1, with D unclear. The CDR3 nucleotides are TGTGCCAGCAGTTTTAGCCCGAATGAGCAGTTCTTC. Amino acids: CASSFSPNEQFF.